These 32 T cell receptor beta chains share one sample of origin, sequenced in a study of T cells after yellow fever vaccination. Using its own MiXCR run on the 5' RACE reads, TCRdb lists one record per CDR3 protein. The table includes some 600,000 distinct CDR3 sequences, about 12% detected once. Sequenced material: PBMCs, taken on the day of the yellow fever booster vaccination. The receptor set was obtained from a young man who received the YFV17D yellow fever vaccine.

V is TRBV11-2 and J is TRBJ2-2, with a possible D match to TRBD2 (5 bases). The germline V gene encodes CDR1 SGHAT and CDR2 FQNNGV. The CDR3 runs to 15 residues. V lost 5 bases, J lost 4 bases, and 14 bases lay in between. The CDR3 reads CASSRAGLLTGELFF. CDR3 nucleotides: TGTGCCAGCAGCCGGGCAGGACTCCTCACCGGGGAGCTGTTTTTT.

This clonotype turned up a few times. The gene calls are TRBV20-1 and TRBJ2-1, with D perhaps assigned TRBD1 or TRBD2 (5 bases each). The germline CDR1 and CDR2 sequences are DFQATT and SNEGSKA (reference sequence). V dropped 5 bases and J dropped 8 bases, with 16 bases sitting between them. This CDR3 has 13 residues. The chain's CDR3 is CSAPGQGVDEQFF. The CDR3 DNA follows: TGCAGTGCTCCGGGGCAGGGTGTCGATGAGCAGTTCTTC.

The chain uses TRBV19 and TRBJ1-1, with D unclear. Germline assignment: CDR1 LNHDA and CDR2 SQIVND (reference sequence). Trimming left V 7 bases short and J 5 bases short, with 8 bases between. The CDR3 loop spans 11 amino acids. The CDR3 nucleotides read TGTGCCAGTACGGTGGGGACTGAAGCTTTCTTT. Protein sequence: CASTVGTEAFF.

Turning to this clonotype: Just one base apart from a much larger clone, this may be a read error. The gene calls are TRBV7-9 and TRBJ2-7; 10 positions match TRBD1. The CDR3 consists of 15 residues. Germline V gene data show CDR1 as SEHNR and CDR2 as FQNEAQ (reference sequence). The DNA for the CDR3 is TGTGCCAGCAGCAAGGGACAGGGGAGCTCCTACAAGCAGTACTTC. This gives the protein CASSKGQGSSYKQYF.

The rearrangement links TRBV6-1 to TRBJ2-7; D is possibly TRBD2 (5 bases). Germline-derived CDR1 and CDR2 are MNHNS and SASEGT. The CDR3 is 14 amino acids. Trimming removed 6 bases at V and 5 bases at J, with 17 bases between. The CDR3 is CASSLGVGLHEQYF. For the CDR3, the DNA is TGTGCCAGCAGCCTCGGGGTGGGTCTCCACGAGCAGTACTTC.

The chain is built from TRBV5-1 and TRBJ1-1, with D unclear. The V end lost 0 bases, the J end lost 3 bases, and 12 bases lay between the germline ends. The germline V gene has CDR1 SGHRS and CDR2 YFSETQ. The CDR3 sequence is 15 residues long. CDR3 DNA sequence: TGCGCCAGCAGCTTGGCCGGTGGGAAGCACACTGAAGCTTTCTTT. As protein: CASSLAGGKHTEAFF.

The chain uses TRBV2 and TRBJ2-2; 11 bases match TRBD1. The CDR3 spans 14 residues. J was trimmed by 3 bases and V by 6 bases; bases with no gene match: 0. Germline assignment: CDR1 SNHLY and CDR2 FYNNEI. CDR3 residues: CASRGQGDTGELFF. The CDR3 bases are TGTGCCAGCAGGGGACAGGGGGACACCGGGGAGCTGTTTTTT.

CDR3 residues: CSVMGLAGARNTGELFF. In nucleotides, the CDR3 is TGCAGTGTTATGGGACTAGCGGGAGCTCGGAACACCGGGGAGCTGTTTTTT. The chain couples TRBV20-1 to TRBJ2-2, with 14 nucleotides matching TRBD2. Germline V gene sequence: CDR1 DFQATT, CDR2 SNEGSKA (reference sequence). This CDR3 spans 17 amino acids. V was pared by 7 bases and J by 1 base, with 8 bases of the junction left unmatched.

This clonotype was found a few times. The CDR3 bases are TGTGCCAGCACCCTTGGACAGTCCAGCATGAACACTGAAGCTTTCTTT. Amino acids: CASTLGQSSMNTEAFF. The chain uses TRBV2 and TRBJ1-1, with D tentatively TRBD1 (6 bases). The CDR3 totals 16 residues. Germline V gene data show CDR1 as SNHLY and CDR2 as FYNNEI. With 7 bases removed from V and 0 bases from J, the gap between germline ends came to 18 bases.

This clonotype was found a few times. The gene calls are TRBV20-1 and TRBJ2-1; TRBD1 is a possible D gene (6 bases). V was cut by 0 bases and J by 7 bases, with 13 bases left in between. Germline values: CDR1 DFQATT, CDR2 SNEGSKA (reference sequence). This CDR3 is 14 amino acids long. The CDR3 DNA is TGCAGTGCTAGAGATCGTGACAGGACGAATGAGCAGTTCTTC. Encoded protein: CSARDRDRTNEQFF.

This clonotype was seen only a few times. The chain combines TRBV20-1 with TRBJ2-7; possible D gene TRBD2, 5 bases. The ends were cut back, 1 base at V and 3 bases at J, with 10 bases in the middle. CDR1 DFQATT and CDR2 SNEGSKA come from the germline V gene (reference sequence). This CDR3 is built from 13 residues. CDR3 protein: CSARGLAFYEQYF. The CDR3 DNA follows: TGCAGTGCTAGAGGGCTAGCTTTCTACGAGCAGTACTTC.

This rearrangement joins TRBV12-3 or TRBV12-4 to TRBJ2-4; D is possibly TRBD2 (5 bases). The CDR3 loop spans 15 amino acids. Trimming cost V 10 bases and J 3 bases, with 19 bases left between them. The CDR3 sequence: CAISLAGSVKNIQYF. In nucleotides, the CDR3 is TGTGCCATCAGCCTGGCGGGTTCCGTCAAAAACATTCAGTACTTC.

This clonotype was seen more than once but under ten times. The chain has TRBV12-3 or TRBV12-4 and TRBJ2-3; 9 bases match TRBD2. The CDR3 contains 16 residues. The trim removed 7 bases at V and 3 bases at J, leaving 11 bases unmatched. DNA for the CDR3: TGTGCCAGCACCAGAAGCGGGAGGACCAATACAGATACGCAGTATTTT. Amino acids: CASTRSGRTNTDTQYF.

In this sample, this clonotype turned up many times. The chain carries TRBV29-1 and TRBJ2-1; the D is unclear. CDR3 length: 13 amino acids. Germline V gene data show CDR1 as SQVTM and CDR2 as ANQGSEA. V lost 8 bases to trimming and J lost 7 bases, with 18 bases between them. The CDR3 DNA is TGCAGCACTGTGACTGGAGCGAGGAATGAGCAGTTCTTC. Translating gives CSTVTGARNEQFF.

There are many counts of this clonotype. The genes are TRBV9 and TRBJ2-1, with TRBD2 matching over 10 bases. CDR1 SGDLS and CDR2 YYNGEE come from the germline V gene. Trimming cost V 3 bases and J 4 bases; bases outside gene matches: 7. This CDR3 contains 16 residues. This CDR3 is CASSARTSGNYNEQFF. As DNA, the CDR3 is TGTGCCAGCAGCGCACGAACTAGCGGGAATTACAATGAGCAGTTCTTC.

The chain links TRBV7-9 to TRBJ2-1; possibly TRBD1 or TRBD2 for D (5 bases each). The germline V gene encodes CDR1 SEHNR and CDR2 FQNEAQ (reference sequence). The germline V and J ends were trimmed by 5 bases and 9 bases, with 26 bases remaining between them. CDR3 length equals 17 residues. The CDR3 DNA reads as TGTGCCAGCAGCCCGGGGCTCGTCCGGCGGCTGGAGATTGAGCAGTTCTTC. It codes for CASSPGLVRRLEIEQFF.

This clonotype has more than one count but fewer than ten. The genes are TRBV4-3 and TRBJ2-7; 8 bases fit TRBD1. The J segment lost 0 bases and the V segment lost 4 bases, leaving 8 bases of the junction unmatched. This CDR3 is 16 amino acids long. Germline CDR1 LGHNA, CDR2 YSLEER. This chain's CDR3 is CASSPHSGQGSYEQYF. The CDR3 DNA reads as TGCGCCAGCAGCCCACATTCAGGACAGGGCTCCTACGAGCAGTACTTC.

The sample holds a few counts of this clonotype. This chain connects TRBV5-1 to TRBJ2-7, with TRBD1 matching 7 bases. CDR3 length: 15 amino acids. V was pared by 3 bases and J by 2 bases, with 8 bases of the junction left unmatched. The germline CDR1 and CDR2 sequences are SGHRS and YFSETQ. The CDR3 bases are TGCGCCAGCAGCTCTCTGACAGGGACAGCCTACGAGCAGTACTTC. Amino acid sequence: CASSSLTGTAYEQYF.

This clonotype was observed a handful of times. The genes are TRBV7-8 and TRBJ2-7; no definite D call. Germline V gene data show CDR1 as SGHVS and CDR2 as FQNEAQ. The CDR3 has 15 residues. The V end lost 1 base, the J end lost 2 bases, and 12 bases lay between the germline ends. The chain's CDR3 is CASSLDPGPTYEQYF. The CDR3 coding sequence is TGTGCCAGCAGCTTAGACCCCGGGCCTACCTACGAGCAGTACTTC.

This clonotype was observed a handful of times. In DNA form, the CDR3 reads TGTGCCAGCAGGCTAGGACAGGGGTTGTTCTCTGAAGCTTTCTTT. Encoded protein: CASRLGQGLFSEAFF. The genes are TRBV7-2 and TRBJ1-1, with 9 bases identical to TRBD1. From germline, CDR1 is SGHTA and CDR2 FQGNSA. CDR3 length equals 15 residues. Unmatched junction bases numbered 11, after V lost 6 bases and J lost 6 bases.

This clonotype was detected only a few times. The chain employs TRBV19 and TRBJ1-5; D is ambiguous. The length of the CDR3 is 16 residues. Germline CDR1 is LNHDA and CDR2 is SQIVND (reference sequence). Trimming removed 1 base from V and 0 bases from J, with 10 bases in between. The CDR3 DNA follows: TGTGCCAGTAGTATAGTGGTTCGGGGTAGCAATCAGCCCCAGCATTTT. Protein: CASSIVVRGSNQPQHF.

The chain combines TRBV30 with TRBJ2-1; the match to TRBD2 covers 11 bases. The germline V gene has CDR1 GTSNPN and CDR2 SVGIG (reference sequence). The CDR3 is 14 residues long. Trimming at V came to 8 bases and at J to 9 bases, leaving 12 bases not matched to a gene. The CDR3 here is CARQTSGMFGEQFF. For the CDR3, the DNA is TGTGCCCGACAGACTAGCGGGATGTTTGGTGAGCAGTTCTTC.

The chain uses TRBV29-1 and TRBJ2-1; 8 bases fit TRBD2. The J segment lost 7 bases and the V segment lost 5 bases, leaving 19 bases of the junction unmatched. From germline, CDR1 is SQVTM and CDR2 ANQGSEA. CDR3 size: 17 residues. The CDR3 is CSVSGTPGAGVGNEQFF. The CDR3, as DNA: TGCAGCGTTTCGGGCACACCGGGAGCGGGAGTCGGGAATGAGCAGTTCTTC.

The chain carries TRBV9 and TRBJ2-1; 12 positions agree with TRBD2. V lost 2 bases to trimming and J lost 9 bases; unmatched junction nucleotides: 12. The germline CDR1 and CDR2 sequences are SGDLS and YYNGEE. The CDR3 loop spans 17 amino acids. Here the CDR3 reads CASSVMTSGRIFGEQFF. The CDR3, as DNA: TGTGCCAGCAGCGTGATGACTAGCGGGAGAATTTTCGGTGAGCAGTTCTTC.

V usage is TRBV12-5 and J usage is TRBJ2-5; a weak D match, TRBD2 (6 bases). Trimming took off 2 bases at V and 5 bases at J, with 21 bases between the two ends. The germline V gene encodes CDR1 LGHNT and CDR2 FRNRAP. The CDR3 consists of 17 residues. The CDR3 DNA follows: TGTGCTAGTGGTTTGCACCCTTATAACGGGAGCGTGGAGACCCAGTACTTC. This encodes CASGLHPYNGSVETQYF.

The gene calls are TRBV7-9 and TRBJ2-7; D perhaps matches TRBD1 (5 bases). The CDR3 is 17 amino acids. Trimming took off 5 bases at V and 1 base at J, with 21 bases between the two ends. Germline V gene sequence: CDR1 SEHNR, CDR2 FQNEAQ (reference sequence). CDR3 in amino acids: CASSQVLIGHLSYEQYF. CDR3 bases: TGTGCCAGCAGCCAAGTTTTGATAGGACATCTATCCTACGAGCAGTACTTC.

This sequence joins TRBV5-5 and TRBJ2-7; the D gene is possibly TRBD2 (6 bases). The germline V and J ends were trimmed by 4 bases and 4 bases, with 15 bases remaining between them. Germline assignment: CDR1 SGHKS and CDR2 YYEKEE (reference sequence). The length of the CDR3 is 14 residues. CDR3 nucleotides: TGTGCCAGCAGCATGGGACTGGGGAGTTACGAGCAGTACTTC. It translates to CASSMGLGSYEQYF.

The CDR3 is CASSYQGARRNSPLHF. The DNA of the CDR3 is TGTGCCAGCAGCTACCAGGGGGCAAGGCGTAATTCACCCCTCCACTTT. This chain links TRBV7-2 with TRBJ1-6; 8 nucleotides match TRBD1. The CDR3 is 16 amino acids. Germline lookup yields CDR1 SGHTA and CDR2 FQGNSA. V shed 4 bases and J 6 bases; nucleotides not matched to a gene: 8. Complete variable domain (other parts from reference TRBV7-2 and TRBJ1-6): GAGVSQSPSNKVTEKGKDVELRCDPISGHTALYWYRQSLGQGLEFLIYFQGNSAPDKSGLPSDRFSAERTGGSVSTLTIQRTQQEDSAVYLCASSYQGARRNSPLHFGNGTRLTVT.

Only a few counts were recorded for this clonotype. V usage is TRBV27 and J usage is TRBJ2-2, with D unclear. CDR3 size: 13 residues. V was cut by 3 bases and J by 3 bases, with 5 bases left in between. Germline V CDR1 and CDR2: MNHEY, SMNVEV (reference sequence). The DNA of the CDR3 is TGTGCCAGCAGTTTTGTTCACACCGGGGAGCTGTTTTTT. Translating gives CASSFVHTGELFF.

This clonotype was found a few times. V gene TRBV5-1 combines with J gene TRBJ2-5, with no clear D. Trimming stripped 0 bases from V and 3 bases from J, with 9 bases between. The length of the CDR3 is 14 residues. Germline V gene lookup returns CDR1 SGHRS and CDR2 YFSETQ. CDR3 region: CASSLGRAKETQYF. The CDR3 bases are TGCGCCAGCAGCTTGGGTAGGGCCAAAGAGACCCAGTACTTC.

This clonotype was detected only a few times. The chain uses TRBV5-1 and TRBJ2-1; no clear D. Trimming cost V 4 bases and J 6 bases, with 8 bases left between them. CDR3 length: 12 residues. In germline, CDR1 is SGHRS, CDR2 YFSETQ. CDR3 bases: TGCGCCAGCAGCGCCCTAACCAATGAGCAGTTCTTC. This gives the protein CASSALTNEQFF.

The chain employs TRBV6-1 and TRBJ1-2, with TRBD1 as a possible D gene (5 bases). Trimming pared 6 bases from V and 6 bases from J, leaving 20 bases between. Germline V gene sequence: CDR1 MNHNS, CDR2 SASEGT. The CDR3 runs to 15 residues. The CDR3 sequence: CASSLTGILANGYTF. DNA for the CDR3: TGTGCCAGCAGCCTTACAGGCATTCTCGCTAATGGCTACACCTTC.